This passage covers 18 T cell receptor beta chains from one sample sequenced in a study of blood T cell repertoires in COVID-19. TCRdb's table, derived via immunoSEQ multiplex PCR, lists solely in-frame clones and lacks some. The sample includes under 150,000 clones, 84% seen only once; the top ten take 2.4%. Sequencing was carried out using PBMCs or T cells enriched from blood (not recorded which). The origin of the receptors is a man in his forties with acute COVID-19.

This clone was detected a few times. The J gene is TRBJ1-1, the V gene TRBV7-9, with TRBD1 matching 12 bases. The V segment lost 5 bases and the J segment 3 bases; nucleotides outside the gene matches: 4. The CDR3 has 15 amino acids. Germline V CDR1 and CDR2: SEHNR, FQNEAQ (reference sequence). The CDR3 region is CASSVGTGGYTEAFF. CDR3 coding DNA: TGTGCCAGCAGCGTCGGGACAGGGGGCTACACTGAAGCTTTCTTT.

The chain joins TRBV19 to TRBJ1-6, with D unresolved. Germline CDR1 and CDR2: LNHDA and SQIVND (reference sequence). This CDR3 has 14 amino acids. Trimming removed 9 bases from V and 10 bases from J, with 19 bases in between. DNA for the CDR3: TGTGCCAGCAACCGGGCCGGGGAGGACTCACCCCTCCACTTT. Its translation: CASNRAGEDSPLHF.

CDR3 sequence reads: CSVVSEAGELFF. Written as DNA, the CDR3 is TGCAGCGTTGTGTCGGAGGCCGGGGAGCTGTTTTTT. The rearrangement joins TRBV29-1 to TRBJ2-2; a possible D gene is TRBD2 (5 bases). Trimming removed 4 bases from V and 6 bases from J, with 9 bases in between. The CDR3 runs to 12 residues. The germline CDR1 and CDR2 sequences are SQVTM and ANQGSEA.

The rearrangement links TRBV6-5 to TRBJ1-1; D not certain. The length of the CDR3 is 15 residues. Germline values: CDR1 MNHEY, CDR2 SVGAGI. The V end lost 9 bases, the J end lost 5 bases, and 22 bases lay between the germline ends. CDR3 bases: TGTGCCAGTCTATTCCGAGGTCTGGGGAGGACTGAAGCTTTCTTT. Translated, it gives CASLFRGLGRTEAFF.

This chain links TRBV13 with TRBJ2-3; tentatively, D is TRBD2 (6 bases). Germline CDR1 and CDR2: PRHDT and FYEKMQ (reference sequence). The CDR3 totals 16 residues. Trimming took off 1 base at V and 7 bases at J, with 18 bases between the two ends. The CDR3 sequence: CASSLAGAGTSNTQYF. The DNA for the CDR3 is TGTGCCAGCAGCTTAGCCGGGGCAGGGACTTCAAATACGCAGTATTTT.

V is TRBV7-2 and J is TRBJ2-3; 7 bases are a match to TRBD1. The CDR3 totals 15 residues. CDR1 SGHTA and CDR2 FQGNSA come from the germline V gene. J was trimmed by 3 bases and V by 5 bases; bases with no gene match: 8. The CDR3 is CASSPGQVGTDTQYF. CDR3 nucleotides: TGTGCCAGCAGCCCAGGACAGGTGGGGACAGATACGCAGTATTTT.

J is TRBJ2-5 and V is TRBV6-5; TRBD1 might be the D (5 bases). This CDR3 is 13 amino acids long. Germline assignment: CDR1 MNHEY and CDR2 SVGAGI. Between the trimmed V and J ends, which lost 6 bases and 4 bases, there was a span of 12 bases. DNA for the CDR3: TGTGCCAGCAGACCCCTAGGGGTAGAGACCCAGTACTTC. Translation: CASRPLGVETQYF.

V and J are TRBV7-2 and TRBJ2-7; D is uncertain. Germline loops: CDR1 SGHTA, CDR2 FQGNSA. The CDR3 is 13 residues long. Trimming pared 5 bases from V and 8 bases from J, leaving 16 bases between. The CDR3 DNA reads as TGTGCCAGCAGCCCTCTAAGTCGTCCCCAGCAGTACTTC. Its protein product is CASSPLSRPQQYF.

V is TRBV6-2 or TRBV6-3 and J is TRBJ1-1, with D maybe TRBD1 (5 bases). V lost 2 bases and J 4 bases, leaving 11 bases between the germline ends. Per germline, CDR1 MNHEY and CDR2 SVGEGT. The CDR3 has 14 amino acids. CDR3 loop: CASSYPGGGTEAFF. The CDR3 DNA reads TGTGCCAGCAGTTACCCCGGGGGGGGCACTGAAGCTTTCTTT.

This clone was seen once. The CDR3 DNA is TGTGCCAGCAGCCAATCCAGGTACAATGAGCAGTTCTTC. It is translated as CASSQSRYNEQFF. The rearrangement joins TRBV3-1 (or the pseudogene TRBV3-2) to TRBJ2-1, with D unclear. Trimming took off 2 bases at V and 4 bases at J, with 6 bases between the two ends. This CDR3 is built from 13 residues. CDR1 is LGHDT, CDR2 YNNKEL, per germline (reference sequence).

The chain couples TRBV28 to TRBJ2-7; 8 bases map to TRBD1. Germline loops: CDR1 MDHEN, CDR2 SYDVKM. The CDR3 has 15 amino acids. V lost 3 bases, J lost 4 bases, and 8 bases stayed unmatched. In DNA, the CDR3 is TGTGCCAGCAGTTTCGACAGGGGAGGTTGGTACGAGCAGTACTTC. Amino acid sequence: CASSFDRGGWYEQYF.

The V call is TRBV28, the J call TRBJ2-6; 8 bases are a match to TRBD1. The junction had 5 bases not matched to a gene; V was cut back by 10 bases and J by 0 bases. This CDR3 has 15 residues. Germline CDR1 and CDR2: MDHEN and SYDVKM. The chain's CDR3 is CATGQGNSGANVLTF. Written as DNA, the CDR3 is TGTGCCACTGGACAGGGAAACTCTGGGGCCAACGTCCTGACTTTC.

The chain is built from TRBV18 and TRBJ2-1; TRBD2 matches 12 bases. V gave up 0 bases and J gave up 0 bases; unmatched junction bases: 6. The CDR3 is 19 residues long. Germline CDR1 reads KGHSH; CDR2 reads LQKENI. The CDR3 nucleotides are TGTGCCAGCTCACCACCGGGACTAGCGGGTACAAGCTCCTACAATGAGCAGTTCTTC. Protein: CASSPPGLAGTSSYNEQFF.

V and J are TRBV10-3 and TRBJ1-1, with 7 bases that match TRBD1. CDR3 length equals 15 residues. The V gene end was trimmed by 4 bases and the J gene end by 6 bases; junction bases not matched to a gene: 11. The germline V gene encodes CDR1 ENHRY and CDR2 SYGVKD. CDR3 amino acids: CAISGSTGNLPEAFF. DNA of the CDR3: TGTGCCATCAGTGGTTCGACAGGGAATCTTCCTGAAGCTTTCTTT.

This sequence joins TRBV9 and TRBJ1-2, with unresolved D. The CDR3 is made up of 11 amino acids. Deletions cut 4 bases from V and 8 bases from J, with 9 bases between. From germline, CDR1 is SGDLS and CDR2 YYNGEE. The DNA of the CDR3 is TGTGCCAGCAGCTCATTTTTGGGCTACACCTTC. Translated: CASSSFLGYTF.

The chain links TRBV28 to TRBJ2-2; 7 bases align to TRBD2. The CDR3 runs to 15 residues. The germline V gene has CDR1 MDHEN and CDR2 SYDVKM. V lost 7 bases to trimming and J lost 5 bases; unmatched junction nucleotides: 10. This CDR3 is CASTEAGVGTGELFF. CDR3 coding DNA: TGTGCCAGCACCGAGGCGGGGGTTGGAACCGGGGAGCTGTTTTTT. The whole variable domain, filled in from reference TRBV28 and TRBJ2-2, reads DVKVTQSSRYLVKRTGEKVFLECVQDMDHENMFWYRQDPGLGLRLIYFSYDVKMKEKGDIPEGYSVSREKKERFSLILESASTNQTSMYLCASTEAGVGTGELFFGEGSRLTVL.

This chain connects TRBV5-5 to TRBJ2-1, with D possibly matching TRBD2 (6 bases). The CDR3 covers 14 residues. The germline V gene encodes CDR1 SGHKS and CDR2 YYEKEE (reference sequence). Trimming took off 1 base at V and 5 bases at J, with 10 bases between the two ends. CDR3 residues: CASSLWRGNNEQFF. The CDR3 coding sequence is TGTGCCAGCAGCTTGTGGCGGGGCAACAATGAGCAGTTCTTC.

The count of this clone is one. V and J are TRBV5-1 and TRBJ1-1; no firm D call. V lost 0 bases, J lost 0 bases, and 9 bases lay in between. The CDR3 covers 15 residues. Germline V CDR1 and CDR2: SGHRS, YFSETQ. CDR3 coding DNA: TGCGCCAGCAGCTTGGTTCCGAGTATGAACACTGAAGCTTTCTTT. Amino acids: CASSLVPSMNTEAFF.